This TCR beta chain was identified in a study of blood T cell repertoires in COVID-19. Overall study: From the United States, Italy and Spain came samples of acute and convalescent COVID-19.

V was shortened by 1 base and J by 10 bases, with 20 bases between the two germline ends. Germline V gene data show CDR1 as SGHAT and CDR2 as FQNNGV. The CDR3 runs to 16 residues. Per the original data handling: Amplification from reference gene primers served as the basis for estimated nucleated cell counts. This table comes from immunoSEQ multiplex PCR, and its TCRdb copy is limited to in-frame clones, with some not included. That table furnishes V, J and clone size, whereas the DNA furnished D and trimming. Of some 300,000 clones in the sample, about 91% were seen once. The sequence came from a woman between 25 and 40 years old who had recovered from COVID-19. J is TRBJ1-5 and V is TRBV11-2; D is undetermined. The sequenced sample consisted of peripheral blood. This CDR3 reads CASSLGPSSVNGPQHF. The CDR3 bases are TGTGCCAGCAGCTTAGGACCTAGCAGTGTTAATGGTCCCCAGCATTTT.